The T cell receptor beta chain under discussion was sequenced for a study of blood T cell repertoires in COVID-19. This CDR3 is built from 12 residues. Trimming took 3 bases from V and 8 from J, leaving 7 bases between them. Germline CDR1 and CDR2: SEHNR and FQNEAQ (reference sequence). Authors' analysis steps: Reference gene primer amplification yielded estimated nucleated cell counts. Here immunoSEQ multiplex PCR was the method, and the copy in TCRdb shows in-frame clones only, minus some. V, J and clone size are taken as reported in that table, and D and trimming were inferred from the DNA itself. The profile shows approximately 100,000 clones, 80% to 90% of them singletons.

The chain joins TRBV7-9 to TRBJ1-4; no clear D gene. The source is a woman of 80 years or more with acute or convalescent COVID-19. The sample was peripheral blood. CDR3 sequence (DNA): TGTGCCAGCAGCTTTCCCAGGGAAAAACTGTTTTTT. Protein sequence: CASSFPREKLFF.